This T cell receptor beta chain stems from a study of breast tumors, draining lymph nodes, adjacent tissues. Trimming removed 5 bases from V and 3 bases from J, with 17 bases in between. CDR1 and CDR2 from the germline V gene are LNHDA and SQIVND (reference sequence). The CDR3 is made up of 16 amino acids. TCRdb passed the multiplex PCR reads through MiXCR, listing each CDR3 protein once. In the table there are about 66,000 distinct CDR3 sequences, 40% to 45% of which are singletons. This clonotype was observed many times. Its antigen remains unknown. Findings of the study overall: That most tumor T cells come from lymph nodes remained unproven. Tumor repertoires ranked between lymph nodes and nontumor tissue in diversity, with V and J gene preferences. Tumor and nontumor repertoires were significantly more similar in luminal-like than in basal-like breast cancer.

The clonotype comes from a female donor with breast cancer. Some clones in this sample may be carry-over from other donors' samples. Sequences were obtained from breast tumor tissue. The V call is TRBV19, the J call TRBJ2-1; either TRBD1 or TRBD2 may supply D (5 bases each). CDR3 in amino acids: CASSDPGTDLYNEQFF. The CDR3 coding sequence is TGTGCCAGTAGTGATCCCGGGACCGACCTCTACAATGAGCAGTTCTTC. Full variable domain (outside the CDR3, taken from reference TRBV19 and TRBJ2-1): DGGITQSPKYLFRKEGQNVTLSCEQNLNHDAMYWYRQDPGQGLRLIYYSQIVNDFQKGDIAEGYSVSREKKESFPLTVTSAQKNPTAFYLCASSDPGTDLYNEQFFGPGTRLTVL.